The present T cell receptor beta chain was sequenced within a study of T cells in Graves' hyperthyroidism and ophthalmopathy. General study findings and limits: Blood also showed most of the thyroid clonotypes that were expanded above 0.001.

RNA transcripts yielded amplified TCR beta CDR3 regions. First-round RT-PCR with HTBI primers amplified the TCR CDR3 region. TCRdb re-analysed the multiplex PCR reads in MiXCR, keeping a single row per CDR3 protein. The sample consists of about 480,000 distinct CDR3 sequences, over 13% of them appearing once. V was cut by 3 bases and J by 2 bases, with 8 bases left in between. Germline V lookup: CDR1 MNHEY, CDR2 SMNVEV (reference sequence). There are 14 residues in the CDR3. In its sample, this clonotype was seen many times. The antigen is undetermined. The clonotype comes from a woman aged 18-30 years with Graves' hyperthyroidism. The chain uses TRBV27 and TRBJ1-5; tentatively, D is TRBD1 (5 bases). The sample comprised blood. The chain's CDR3 is CASSFSGRNQPQHF. The CDR3 DNA sequence: TGTGCCAGCAGTTTTTCGGGGCGCAATCAGCCCCAGCATTTT.